This entry lists 21 T cell receptor beta chains sequenced from one sample in a study of blood T cell repertoires in COVID-19. Clones were sequenced by immunoSEQ multiplex PCR, and TCRdb holds only the in-frame ones, with some missing. The sample shows just over 95,000 clones, about 80% of them seen only once. The sequenced sample consisted of peripheral blood. Receptors were obtained from a man aged 60-69 years with acute or convalescent COVID-19.

This clone came up many times. This chain links TRBV24-1 with TRBJ2-1; D possibly corresponds to TRBD1 (7 bases). V gave up 4 bases and J gave up 7 bases, with 10 bases separating them. CDR1 is KGHDR and CDR2 is SFDVKD in the germline V gene. CDR3 length: 13 amino acids. The CDR3 is CATSDRGDNEQFF. Written as DNA, the CDR3 is TGTGCCACCAGTGACAGGGGGGATAATGAGCAGTTCTTC.

This sequence joins TRBV6-5 and TRBJ1-4; perhaps TRBD1 as D (5 bases). From germline, CDR1 is MNHEY and CDR2 SVGAGI. The CDR3 extends over 14 amino acids. Trimming left V 0 bases short and J 7 bases short, with 9 bases between. The CDR3 is CASSYSIRVEKLFF. CDR3 DNA: TGTGCCAGCAGTTACTCGATCAGGGTTGAAAAACTGTTTTTT.

This clone was found a few times. The CDR3 sequence: CASSPSYGVVTDTQYF. For the CDR3, the DNA is TGTGCCAGCAGCCCATCGTACGGAGTAGTCACAGATACGCAGTATTTT. The chain carries TRBV14 and TRBJ2-3; D is unresolved. The CDR3 contains 16 residues. From germline, CDR1 is SGHDN and CDR2 FVKESK. With 4 bases removed from V and 2 bases from J, the gap between germline ends came to 16 bases.

The CDR3 sequence: CASRDRGRYTGELFF. CDR3 nucleotide sequence: TGTGCCAGCAGGGACAGGGGTCGGTACACCGGGGAGCTGTTTTTT. V and J are TRBV5-5 and TRBJ2-2, with 9 bases fitting TRBD1. There are 15 residues in the CDR3. Germline V lookup: CDR1 SGHKS, CDR2 YYEKEE (reference sequence). Unmatched junction bases numbered 5, after V lost 5 bases and J lost 3 bases.

The rearrangement uses TRBV7-2 and TRBJ1-2; 7 bases match TRBD1. CDR1 and CDR2 (germline): SGHTA, FQGNSA. The CDR3 runs to 14 residues. J was trimmed by 7 bases and V by 5 bases; bases with no gene match: 10. CDR3 DNA: TGTGCCAGCAGCCCCGGGACAGTGGTTGGTGGCTACACCTTC. Translated: CASSPGTVVGGYTF.

The rearrangement joins TRBV12-3 or TRBV12-4 to TRBJ1-2, with D possibly TRBD1 on 6 matching bases. The CDR3 sequence is 13 residues long. V was shortened by 5 bases and J by 5 bases, with 12 bases between the two germline ends. The CDR3 nucleotides are TGTGCCAGCAGTCCGGACAGAGTATATGGCTACACCTTC. It specifies CASSPDRVYGYTF.

A few counts support this clone. The gene calls are TRBV5-1 and TRBJ2-5; D may be TRBD1 (5 bases). The germline gives CDR1 SGHRS, CDR2 YFSETQ. There are 13 residues in the CDR3. V was shortened by 0 bases and J by 5 bases, with 8 bases between the two germline ends. CDR3 in DNA: TGCGCCAGCAGCTTGGGGACACAGGAGACCCAGTACTTC. Protein: CASSLGTQETQYF. Full variable domain (missing parts from reference TRBV5-1 and TRBJ2-5): KAGVTQTPRYLIKTRGQQVTLSCSPISGHRSVSWYQQTPGQGLQFLFEYFSETQRNKGNFPGRFSGRQFSNSRSEMNVSTLELGDSALYLCASSLGTQETQYFGPGTRLLVL.

This CDR3 reads CASSLASDRGKTQYF. The CDR3, as DNA: TGTGCCAGCAGCTTAGCTAGCGATAGAGGAAAGACCCAGTACTTC. The rearrangement links TRBV7-6 to TRBJ2-5; D might be TRBD2 (5 bases). The CDR3 has 15 residues. V was clipped by 0 bases and J by 6 bases, with 14 bases between them. Germline loops: CDR1 SGHVS, CDR2 FNYEAQ.

The rearrangement joins TRBV19 to TRBJ1-1, with TRBD1 matching 11 bases. This CDR3 has 16 amino acids. Germline-derived CDR1 and CDR2 are LNHDA and SQIVND (reference sequence). J lost 7 bases, V lost 6 bases, and 13 bases had no gene match. As DNA, the CDR3 is TGTGCCAGTAGATTTTGGAGCGGGACAGGGGGAGATGAAGCTTTCTTT. Translated: CASRFWSGTGGDEAFF.

V and J are TRBV4-3 and TRBJ2-2, with a possible D match to TRBD2 (8 bases). CDR3 length equals 16 residues. In germline, CDR1 is LGHNA, CDR2 YSLEER. Trimming left V 4 bases short and J 4 bases short, with 16 bases between. CDR3 bases: TGCGCCAGCAGCCCGGGAGGGGGCTTGAGCACCGGGGAGCTGTTTTTT. Residues: CASSPGGGLSTGELFF.

V and J are TRBV15 and TRBJ2-5; 11 positions agree with TRBD2. This CDR3 has 18 residues. The J segment lost 2 bases and the V segment lost 0 bases, leaving 8 bases of the junction unmatched. Germline V CDR1 and CDR2: LNHNV, YYDKDF (reference sequence). CDR3 sequence: CATSRDAGTSGVQETQYF. The CDR3 nucleotides are TGTGCCACCAGCAGAGATGCCGGGACTAGCGGTGTACAAGAGACCCAGTACTTC.

This clone turned up a few times. The chain carries TRBV6-1 and TRBJ2-7; 7 positions match TRBD2. The germline V gene has CDR1 MNHNS and CDR2 SASEGT. This CDR3 contains 12 residues. The CDR3 DNA reads TGTGCCAGCAGTGAAGCCCAGCGGGACCGGGACGTC. Its protein is CASSEAQRDRDV.

This clone was counted at least ten times. The rearrangement joins TRBV10-1 to TRBJ1-2; weak D call: TRBD1 (5 bases). Trimming shortened V by 2 bases and J by 4 bases, and 8 bases separated the two germline ends. Germline CDR1 reads WNHNN; CDR2 reads SYGVQD (reference sequence). The CDR3 is 13 amino acids. CDR3 protein: CASSEGDSYGYTF. DNA of the CDR3: TGCGCCAGCAGTGAGGGAGACAGCTATGGCTACACCTTC.

The V and J genes are TRBV19 and TRBJ2-1; maybe TRBD2 (6 bases). Trimming removed 5 bases from V and 7 bases from J, with 12 bases in between. The CDR3 loop spans 13 amino acids. Germline-derived CDR1 and CDR2 are LNHDA and SQIVND (reference sequence). CDR3 loop: CASSPGGTNEQFF. CDR3 in DNA: TGTGCCAGTAGTCCAGGAGGGACTAATGAGCAGTTCTTC.

The rearrangement links TRBV19 to TRBJ2-7; D may be TRBD2 (6 bases). Trimming removed 6 bases from V and 8 bases from J, with 20 bases in between. Germline loops: CDR1 LNHDA, CDR2 SQIVND (reference sequence). The CDR3 spans 14 residues. This chain's CDR3 is CASRAGTSARKQYF. The DNA of the CDR3 is TGTGCCAGTAGGGCGGGGACCTCCGCCAGGAAGCAGTACTTC.

The J gene is TRBJ1-1, the V gene TRBV7-9, with D possibly being TRBD1 (6 bases). The CDR3 has 16 residues. Germline CDR1 and CDR2: SEHNR and FQNEAQ (reference sequence). The V end lost 3 bases, the J end lost 0 bases, and 14 bases lay between the germline ends. CDR3 DNA sequence: TGTGCCAGCAGCTTGGGTCAGGGGCCTTTGAACACTGAAGCTTTCTTT. Translating it yields CASSLGQGPLNTEAFF.

The V call is TRBV28, the J call TRBJ1-3; the D is unclear. This CDR3 has 15 amino acids. Germline lookup yields CDR1 MDHEN and CDR2 SYDVKM. The V end was cut by 5 bases, the J end by 0 bases, with 11 bases between. CDR3 amino acids: CASSLRGLSGNTIYF. Written as DNA, the CDR3 is TGTGCCAGCAGTCTTCGAGGACTCTCTGGAAACACCATATATTTT. Filled out from reference TRBV28 and TRBJ1-3, the complete variable domain reads DVKVTQSSRYLVKRTGEKVFLECVQDMDHENMFWYRQDPGLGLRLIYFSYDVKMKEKGDIPEGYSVSREKKERFSLILESASTNQTSMYLCASSLRGLSGNTIYFGEGSWLTVV.

This clone was counted a single time. The chain combines TRBV2 with TRBJ1-2; 7 nucleotides agree with TRBD1. Unmatched junction bases numbered 6, after V lost 6 bases and J lost 2 bases. CDR3 length: 14 amino acids. Germline lookup yields CDR1 SNHLY and CDR2 FYNNEI. This CDR3 reads CASRPNRGNYGYTF. CDR3 DNA: TGTGCCAGCAGACCCAACAGGGGCAACTATGGCTACACCTTC.

This clone has just one count. CDR3 residues: CASLGGTGLGYTF. CDR3 DNA: TGTGCCAGCCTCGGGGGGACAGGGCTTGGCTACACCTTC. The J gene is TRBJ1-2, the V gene TRBV6-5; 9 bases align to TRBD1. The CDR3 extends over 13 amino acids. After removal of 8 bases from V and 7 bases from J, the junction contained 8 bases not matched to a gene. Germline CDR1 and CDR2: MNHEY and SVGAGI.

The chain joins TRBV6-4 to TRBJ1-1, with D uncertain. The CDR3 has 13 residues. The V end lost 1 base, the J end lost 11 bases, and 14 bases lay between the germline ends. Germline V gene lookup returns CDR1 MRHNA and CDR2 SNTAGT. The CDR3 protein is CASSDYEGSRAFF. The CDR3 DNA sequence: TGTGCCAGCAGTGACTACGAGGGTTCAAGGGCTTTCTTT.

The rearrangement uses TRBV7-2 and TRBJ1-3; no clear D. CDR1 and CDR2 (germline): SGHTA, FQGNSA. This CDR3 contains 13 residues. Between the trimmed V and J ends, which lost 6 bases and 5 bases, there was a span of 11 bases. CDR3 nucleotide sequence: TGTGCCAGCAGGAGCTTACCCCGAAACACCATATATTTT. Translated: CASRSLPRNTIYF.